This is a list of T cell receptor beta chains from one sample in a study of blood T cell repertoires in COVID-19. Some clones are missing from TCRdb's copy, which holds only in-frame ones; the method was immunoSEQ multiplex PCR. The table includes some 70,000 clones, 79% detected once. Sequenced sample: peripheral blood. All receptors derive from a woman in her fifties or sixties with acute or convalescent COVID-19. CDR3s include the opening cysteine and the closing phenylalanine or tryptophan. The D gene is left open where the match is weak. For some rows the clone size is stated as once, few or many, or as a class when expanded; others skip it.

>TRBJ2-1|TRBD2|TRBV27|.
CASSRSLTSSGIYNEQFF
TGTGCCAGCAGTCGCTCTCTCACTTCTAGCGGGATCTACAATGAGCAGTTCTTC
>TRBJ2-7|.|TRBV3-1/TRBV3-2|.
CASSQAGLVWEQYF
TGTGCCAGCAGCCAAGCCGGTCTAGTCTGGGAGCAGTACTTC
>TRBJ1-2|.|TRBV10-2|.
CASSEAGYGYTF
TGCGCCAGCAGTGAAGCAGGGTATGGCTACACCTTC
>TRBJ1-5|TRBD1|TRBV27|.
CASSGTGSIINQPQHF
TGTGCCAGCAGCGGGACAGGGAGCATAATCAATCAGCCCCAGCATTTT
>TRBJ2-2|TRBD1|TRBV19|.
CAGQGADTGELFF
TGTGCCGGACAGGGGGCTGACACCGGGGAGCTGTTTTTT
>TRBJ1-2|.|TRBV27|.
CASSSTENYGYTF
TGTGCCAGCAGCAGTACAGAAAACTATGGCTACACCTTC
>TRBJ2-3|TRBD2|TRBV9|.
CASSAHGVAGDNTQYF
TGTGCCAGCAGCGCCCATGGGGTAGCGGGGGACAATACGCAGTATTTT
>TRBJ2-7|.|TRBV27|.
CASSYTGTSYEQYF
TGTGCCAGCAGTTATACGGGGACTTCCTACGAGCAGTACTTC
>TRBJ1-2|TRBD1|TRBV18|.
CASSPADRGEDGYTF
TGTGCCAGCTCACCCGCGGACAGGGGGGAGGATGGCTACACCTTC
>TRBJ2-5|.|TRBV21-1|once
CASSKVRRKGGETQYF
TGTGCCAGCAGCAAAGTGAGGAGGAAGGGGGGGGAGACCCAGTACTTC
>TRBJ2-1|TRBD2|TRBV5-1|once
CASSFGLAAYNEQFF
TGCGCCAGCAGCTTCGGGCTAGCGGCCTACAATGAGCAGTTCTTC
>TRBJ2-2|TRBD2|TRBV5-1|.
CASSPVAGGALGTGELFF
TGCGCCAGCAGCCCGGTAGCGGGAGGGGCCCTTGGCACCGGGGAGCTGTTTTTT
>TRBJ2-2|.|TRBV2|.
CASSEFGRDTGELFF
TGTGCCAGCAGTGAATTTGGCAGGGACACCGGGGAGCTGTTTTTT
>TRBJ2-3|.|TRBV18|.
CASSPYTTESTDTQYF
TGTGCCAGCTCACCTTACACTACCGAAAGCACAGATACGCAGTATTTT
>TRBJ1-2|.|TRBV28|.
CASSLSPYYGYTF
TGTGCCAGCAGTTTATCCCCCTACTATGGCTACACCTTC
>TRBJ2-4|TRBD1|TRBV28|.
CASSSRQGGNIQYF
TGTGCCAGCAGTTCCCGACAGGGCGGGAACATTCAGTACTTC
>TRBJ2-7|TRBD2|TRBV19|once
CASSRGVSYEQYF
TGTGCCAGTAGTCGGGGGGTTAGCTACGAGCAGTACTTC
>TRBJ2-7|.|TRBV6-4|few
CASSPTPTAPIPEQYF
TGTGCCAGCAGTCCAACTCCGACTGCGCCAATCCCCGAGCAGTACTTC
>TRBJ2-1|.|TRBV6-5|.
CASALLPRDREQFF
TGTGCCAGCGCCTTACTACCGAGGGATCGAGAGCAGTTCTTC
>TRBJ2-1|.|TRBV10-1|.
CASSELEAGRYNEQFF
TGCGCCAGCAGTGAGTTGGAAGCGGGTCGGTACAATGAGCAGTTCTTC
>TRBJ1-1|.|TRBV10-3|once
CASTGFGTEAFF
TGTGCCAGCACAGGGTTTGGCACTGAAGCTTTCTTT
>TRBJ2-3|.|TRBV21-1|.
CASSTSVASTDTQYF
TGTGCCAGCAGCACTAGCGTCGCTAGCACAGATACGCAGTATTTT
>TRBJ1-5|.|TRBV20-1|.
CSASTGVGNQPQHF
TGCAGTGCTAGTACGGGGGTTGGCAATCAGCCCCAGCATTTT
>TRBJ2-1|TRBD2|TRBV6-5|.
CSSKGGGKRVDEQFF
TGTTCCTCAAAGGGCGGGGGAAAGCGCGTAGATGAGCAGTTCTTC
>TRBJ2-1|.|TRBV7-2|.
CASSLTGTGVNEQFF
TGTGCCAGCAGCTTAACCGGGACTGGGGTTAATGAGCAGTTCTTC
>TRBJ2-2|TRBD2|TRBV7-3|.
CASSLSSGSGTGELFF
TGTGCCAGCAGCTTAAGTAGCGGGAGTGGGACCGGGGAGCTGTTTTTT
>TRBJ1-5|TRBD1|TRBV4-3|.
CASSQDFRYRGGNQPQHF
TGCGCCAGCAGCCAAGATTTTCGTTACAGGGGCGGTAATCAGCCCCAGCATTTT
>TRBJ2-3|.|TRBV7-8|.
CASSPRAAPDTQYF
TGTGCCAGCAGCCCCCGAGCCGCTCCCGATACGCAGTATTTT
>TRBJ2-1|TRBD2|TRBV10-3|.
CAISAGLAGGEFF
TGTGCCATCAGCGCGGGACTAGCGGGAGGAGAGTTCTTC
>TRBJ2-7|.|TRBV7-9|.
CASSFGPGEQYF
TGTGCCAGCAGCTTTGGGCCAGGCGAGCAGTACTTC
>TRBJ2-7|.|TRBV29-1|.
CSVLTGSYEQYF
TGCAGCGTTTTGACAGGATCCTACGAGCAGTACTTC
>TRBJ1-5|TRBD1|TRBV15|.
CATSNGPTGLNNQPQHF
TGTGCCACCAGCAATGGACCGACAGGGTTGAACAATCAGCCCCAGCATTTT
>TRBJ1-5|TRBD1|TRBV27|.
CASSLHGQGNQPQHF
TGTGCCAGCAGTCTTCATGGACAGGGAAATCAGCCCCAGCATTTT
>TRBJ1-2|TRBD1|TRBV6-2/TRBV6-3|.
CASSQSGTGAFYGYTF
TGTGCCAGCAGTCAGTCCGGGACAGGGGCTTTTTATGGCTACACCTTC
>TRBJ1-2|.|TRBV4-1|.
CASSQNDIVGADYGYTF
TGCGCCAGCAGCCAAAACGACATCGTGGGGGCGGACTATGGCTACACCTTC
>TRBJ1-3|TRBD1|TRBV9|.
CASSEQGSSGNTIYF
TGTGCCAGCAGCGAACAGGGGTCCTCGGGAAACACCATATATTTT
>TRBJ1-6|TRBD1|TRBV5-1|.
CASSSGQGDNSPLHF
TGCGCCAGCAGCTCCGGACAGGGTGATAATTCACCCCTCCACTTT
>TRBJ1-5|.|TRBV24-1|.
CATRSDCYSNQPQHF
TGTGCCACCAGATCGGACTGTTATAGCAATCAGCCCCAGCATTTT
>TRBJ2-5|.|TRBV7-2|.
CASSSRGLKETQYF
TGTGCCAGCAGCTCCCGAGGGCTCAAGGAGACCCAGTACTTC
>TRBJ2-1|.|TRBV7-3|few
CASSLTSASSYNEQFF
TGTGCCAGCAGCCTCACCAGCGCGAGCTCCTACAATGAGCAGTTCTTC
>TRBJ1-1|.|TRBV30|once
CAWDHRVGAFF
TGTGCCTGGGACCACAGGGTTGGGGCTTTCTTT
>TRBJ1-6|.|TRBV6-5|few
CASSIGPGGNSPLHF
TGTGCCAGCAGCATCGGGCCGGGCGGGAATTCACCCCTCCACTTT
>TRBJ1-1|.|TRBV7-9|few
CASSAPGREAFF
TGTGCCAGCAGCGCGCCAGGGCGTGAAGCTTTCTTT
>TRBJ2-7|TRBD2|TRBV7-2|.
CASRPGGVYEQYF
TGTGCCAGCAGACCGGGAGGGGTCTACGAGCAGTACTTC
>TRBJ1-6|.|TRBV7-8|.
CASSLVSQGGSPLHF
TGTGCCAGCAGCTTAGTATCGCAGGGTGGGTCACCCCTCCACTTT
>TRBJ1-5|.|TRBV30|.
CAWSPDSRSNQPQHF
TGTGCCTGGAGCCCGGACTCGCGAAGCAATCAGCCCCAGCATTTT
>TRBJ2-1|TRBD2|TRBV30|.
CAWSVHRTSGGAYNEQFF
TGTGCCTGGAGTGTACATAGGACTAGCGGGGGGGCCTACAATGAGCAGTTCTTC
>TRBJ2-2|.|TRBV18|.
CASSPAQGGVTGELFF
TGTGCCAGCTCACCAGCACAGGGCGGCGTCACCGGGGAGCTGTTTTTT
>TRBJ1-2|TRBD1|TRBV4-3|.
CASSQLGQGYGYTF
TGCGCCAGCAGCCAGTTGGGACAGGGATATGGCTACACCTTC
>TRBJ1-1|.|TRBV6-5|.
CASSYSFSGDQAFF
TGTGCCAGCAGTTATTCTTTCTCGGGGGATCAAGCTTTCTTT
>TRBJ2-5|TRBD2|TRBV7-9|.
CASSSGLVETQYF
TGTGCCAGCAGCTCCGGACTAGTAGAGACCCAGTACTTC
>TRBJ2-3|TRBD2|TRBV18|.
CASSPQGDLSGGRTDTQYF
TGTGCCAGCTCACCACAGGGGGACCTGAGCGGGGGGAGAACAGATACGCAGTATTTT
>TRBJ1-3|TRBD1|TRBV7-8|.
CASSLEWDGRGFSGNTIYF
TGTGCCAGCAGCTTAGAGTGGGACGGCAGGGGGTTCTCTGGAAACACCATATATTTT
>TRBJ1-1|TRBD1|TRBV6-5|.
CASSYWTGDTEAFF
TGTGCCAGCAGTTACTGGACAGGGGACACTGAAGCTTTCTTT
>TRBJ1-2|TRBD1|TRBV3-1/TRBV3-2|.
CASSRNQQGDYGYTF
TGTGCCAGCAGCCGGAACCAGCAGGGGGACTATGGCTACACCTTC
>TRBJ2-1|.|TRBV6-5|.
CASSLYMVTYNEQFF
TGTGCCAGCAGCCTGTACATGGTAACCTACAATGAGCAGTTCTTC
>TRBJ2-1|.|TRBV7-3|.
CASSLRQGSEQFF
TGTGCCAGCAGCTTACGGCAGGGGTCTGAGCAGTTCTTC
>TRBJ2-5|.|TRBV5-1|.
CASSLYNGEETQYF
TGCGCCAGCAGCTTGTATAACGGGGAAGAGACCCAGTACTTC